Given below is one T cell receptor (beta chain) in context. The target of this receptor is not known. Base qualities are not provided; no much larger clone lies one nucleotide away. Trimming removed 3 bases from V and 4 bases from J; the gene matches leave 7 bases unexplained. The CDR3 has 15 amino acids, counting the end cysteine and phenylalanine. Of all the DNA, just the CDR3 is kept, 45 bases in frame from base 1. The CDR1 and CDR2 encoded by the germline V gene (reference sequence) are SGHKS and YYEKEE. TCRbeta CDR3 regions were amplified from genomic DNA using the immunoSEQ Assay, a bias-controlled multiplex PCR. Processing in the source paper ran as follows. The number of nucleated cells in each sample was estimated by amplification of reference gene primers within the assay. To quantify the absolute abundance of each unique TCRbeta CDR3 rearrangement, sequence reads were collapsed and filtered. For each sample, productive Simpson clonality was calculated by taking the square root of Simpson's diversity index across productive rearrangements. In TCRdb, the immuneACCESS table is reduced to in-frame sequences with V and J assigned. These tables do not hold every clone; where another copy was compared, an unresolved V gene accounts for under half, and the others remain unexplained. V, J and clone size were drawn from that table, and D and trimming were deduced from the DNA. For this sample there are about 160,000 clones; 79% appear just once. The top ten hold about 7.8% of the sample.

The record originates from a study of blood T cell repertoires in COVID-19 (dated by TCRdb to 2018 to 2020). The study in broad terms: Samples covering the acute and convalescent phases of COVID-19 were provided by collaborators in the United States, Italy and Spain. The prospective study material was composed of cDNA or gDNA derived from T cells, B-cell-depleted T cells, or PBMCs. Subjects who had been exposed to COVID-19, were actively infected with it, or had recovered from it provided the deeply sampled blood TCRbeta repertoires that made up the dataset. The repertoires were released in a freely available public database meant as a resource for research on the immune response to SARS-CoV-2. The samples were drawn from the first 160 participants of the ongoing ImmuneRACE study and from 1,254 subjects provided by 6 global collaborators. Sample metadata almost always included a de-identified subject ID, COVID-19 status, age in years and sex. Where available, HLA class I and class II types were obtained from metadata supplied by the sample provider rather than from assay-based typing.

One collaborating source in Seattle enrolled patients during active infection and followed them longitudinally through the course of disease. Collaborating institutions collected whole blood in K2EDTA tubes following their own protocols. For TCRbeta analysis, collaborator samples were shipped as frozen whole blood, as isolated PBMCs, or as DNA extracted from either sample type. Points the paper makes about the study in general: Clinical and demographic metadata were provided uncurated, with the amount varying by source and participant.

The sequence derives from a woman in her sixties or seventies with COVID-19, enrolled during active disease. The sequence is built from TRBV5-5 and TRBJ1-3; a stretch of 7 junction bases matches TRBD1. Sequenced input: peripheral blood. Here is the DNA: TGTGCCAGCAGCTCGACAGGGATCGGAGGAAACACCATATATTTT. Translated, this gives CASSSTGIGGNTIYF.